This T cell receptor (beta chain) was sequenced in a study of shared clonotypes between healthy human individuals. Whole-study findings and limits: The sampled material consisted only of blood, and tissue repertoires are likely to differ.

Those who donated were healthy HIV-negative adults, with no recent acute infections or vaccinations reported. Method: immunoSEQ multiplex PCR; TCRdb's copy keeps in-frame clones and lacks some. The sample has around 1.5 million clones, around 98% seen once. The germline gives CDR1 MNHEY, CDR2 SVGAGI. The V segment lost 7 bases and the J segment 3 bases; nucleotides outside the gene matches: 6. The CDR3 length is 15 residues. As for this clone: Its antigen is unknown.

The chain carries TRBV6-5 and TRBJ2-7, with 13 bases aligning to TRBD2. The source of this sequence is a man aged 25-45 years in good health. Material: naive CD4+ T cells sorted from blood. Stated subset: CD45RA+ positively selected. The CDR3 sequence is CASTFGTSGIYEQYF. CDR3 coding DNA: TGTGCCAGCACCTTCGGGACTAGCGGGATCTACGAGCAGTACTTC.